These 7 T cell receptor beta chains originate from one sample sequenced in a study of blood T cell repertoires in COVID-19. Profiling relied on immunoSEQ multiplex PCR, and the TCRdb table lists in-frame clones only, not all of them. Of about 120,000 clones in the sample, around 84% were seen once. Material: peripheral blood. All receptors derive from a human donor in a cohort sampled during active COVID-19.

In nucleotides, the CDR3 is TGTGCCAGCAGTGAACTGGGACAGGGTGAGTCACCCCTCCACTTT. It specifies CASSELGQGESPLHF. The V gene is TRBV25-1, the J gene TRBJ1-6, with TRBD1 matching 9 bases. With V trimmed by 2 bases and J by 10 bases, 6 bases remained unmatched. CDR1 is MGHDK and CDR2 is SYGVNS in the germline V gene. The CDR3 length is 15 residues. Combining the CDR3 with reference TRBV25-1 and TRBJ1-6 gives the whole variable domain EADIYQTPRYLVIGTGKKITLECSQTMGHDKMYWYQQDPGMELHLIHYSYGVNSTEKGDLSSESTVSRIRTEHFPLTLESARPSHTSQYLCASSELGQGESPLHFGNGTRLTVT.

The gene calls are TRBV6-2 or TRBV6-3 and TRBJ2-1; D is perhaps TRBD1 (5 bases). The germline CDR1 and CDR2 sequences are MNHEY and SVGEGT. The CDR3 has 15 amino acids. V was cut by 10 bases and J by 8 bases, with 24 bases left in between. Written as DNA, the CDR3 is TGTGCCACCTGCCCGGACACGCCAGAACGATATGAGCAGTTCTTC. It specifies CATCPDTPERYEQFF.

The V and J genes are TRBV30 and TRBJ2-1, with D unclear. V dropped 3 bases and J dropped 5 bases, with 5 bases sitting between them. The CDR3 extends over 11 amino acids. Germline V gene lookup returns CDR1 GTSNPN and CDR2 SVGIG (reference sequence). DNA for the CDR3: TGTGCCTGGAGCGCTAACAATGAGCAGTTCTTC. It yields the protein CAWSANNEQFF.

In nucleotides, the CDR3 is TGCGCCAGCAGCAAGGACAGGTTCGACACCGGGGAGCTGTTTTTT. The encoded protein is CASSKDRFDTGELFF. The chain couples TRBV5-1 to TRBJ2-2, with 7 bases matching TRBD1. CDR3 length equals 15 residues. The germline gives CDR1 SGHRS, CDR2 YFSETQ. With 4 bases clipped from V and 3 bases from J, the junction kept 6 bases outside the gene matches.

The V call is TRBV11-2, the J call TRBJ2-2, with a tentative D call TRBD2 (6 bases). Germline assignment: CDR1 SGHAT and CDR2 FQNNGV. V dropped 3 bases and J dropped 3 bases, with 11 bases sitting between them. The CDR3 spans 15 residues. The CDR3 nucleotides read TGTGCCAGCAGCTTTTCGGGCGGGGACACCGGGGAGCTGTTTTTT. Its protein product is CASSFSGGDTGELFF.

In DNA, the CDR3 is TGTGCCAGCAGCTTCGGGGGATCTTTGAACACTGAAGCTTTCTTT. This translates into CASSFGGSLNTEAFF. The gene calls are TRBV6-6 and TRBJ1-1, with a weak D call TRBD1 (5 bases). Germline CDR1 MNHNY, CDR2 SVGAGI (reference sequence). The CDR3 extends over 15 amino acids. Trimming pared 6 bases from V and 0 bases from J, leaving 14 bases between.

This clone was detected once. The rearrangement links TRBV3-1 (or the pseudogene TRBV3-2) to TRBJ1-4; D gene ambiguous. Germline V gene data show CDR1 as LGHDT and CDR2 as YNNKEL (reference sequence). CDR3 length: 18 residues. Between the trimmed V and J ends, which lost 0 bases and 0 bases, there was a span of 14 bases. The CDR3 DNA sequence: TGTGCCAGCAGCCAAGATTCCCTGCTAGTTGCAACTAATGAAAAACTGTTTTTT. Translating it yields CASSQDSLLVATNEKLFF.